This T cell receptor (beta chain) appears in the sequencing data of a study of T-cell reconstitution after alpha-beta-depleted transplantation in children. Findings of the study overall: There were some patients whose high TCRbeta diversity at day 60 came from surviving recipient T cells and thymic progenitors.

As it was prepared, the TCRbeta library received unique molecular identifiers. TCRdb ran MiXCR on the PCR reads and lists one entry per CDR3 protein. In the table there are around 700,000 distinct CDR3 sequences, around 12% of which are singletons. CDR1 is SQVTM, CDR2 ANQGSEA, per germline. V dropped 5 bases and J dropped 5; count of bases not matched to a gene: 5. The CDR3 covers 14 residues. This clonotype showed up many times. As yet, its antigen is unknown. The specimen comprised PBMCs, sampled before TCRalphabeta/CD19-depleted stem cell transplant. This chain links TRBV29-1 with TRBJ2-2, with 10 bases identical to TRBD1. The source is a girl aged 2 to 9 with congenital amegakaryocytic thrombocytopenia, due to receive a stem cell transplant. The CDR3 sequence: CSVSGTGVTGELFF. The CDR3 nucleotides read TGCAGCGTTTCCGGGACAGGGGTAACCGGGGAGCTGTTTTTT.